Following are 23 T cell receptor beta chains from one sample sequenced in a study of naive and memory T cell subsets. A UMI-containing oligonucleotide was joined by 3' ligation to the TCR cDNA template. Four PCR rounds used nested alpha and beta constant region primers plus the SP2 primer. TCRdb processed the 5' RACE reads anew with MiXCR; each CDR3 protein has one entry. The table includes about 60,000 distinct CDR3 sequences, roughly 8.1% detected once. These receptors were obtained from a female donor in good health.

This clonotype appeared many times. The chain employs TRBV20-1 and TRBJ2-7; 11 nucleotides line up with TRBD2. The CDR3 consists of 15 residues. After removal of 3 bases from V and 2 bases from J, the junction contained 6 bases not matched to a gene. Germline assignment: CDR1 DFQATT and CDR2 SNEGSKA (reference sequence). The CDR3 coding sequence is TGCAGTGCTAGGCCCGGGACTAGCGGTCCCTACGAGCAGTACTTC. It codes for CSARPGTSGPYEQYF.

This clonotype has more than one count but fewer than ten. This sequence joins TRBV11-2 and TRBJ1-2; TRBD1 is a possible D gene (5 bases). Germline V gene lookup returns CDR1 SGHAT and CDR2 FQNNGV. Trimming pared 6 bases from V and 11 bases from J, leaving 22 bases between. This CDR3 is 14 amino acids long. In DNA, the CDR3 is TGTGCCAGCAGGGGACTCAGAGAGCCGCAAAAGTACACCTTC. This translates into CASRGLREPQKYTF.

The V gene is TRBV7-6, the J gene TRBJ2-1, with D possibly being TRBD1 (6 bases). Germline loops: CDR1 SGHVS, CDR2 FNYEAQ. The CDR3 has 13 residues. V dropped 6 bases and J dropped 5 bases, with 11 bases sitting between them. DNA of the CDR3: TGTGCCAGCAGTCGCGGACAGAACAATGAGCAGTTCTTC. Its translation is CASSRGQNNEQFF.

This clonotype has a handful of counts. The DNA for the CDR3 is TGTGCCAGCAGTCACCTGGGGGCTAGCGGGGGTGGTACCGGGGAGCTGTTTTTT. Encoded protein: CASSHLGASGGGTGELFF. The chain couples TRBV6-1 to TRBJ2-2; 10 nucleotides line up with TRBD2. V lost 5 bases to trimming and J lost 5 bases; unmatched junction nucleotides: 14. Germline V CDR1 and CDR2: MNHNS, SASEGT. The CDR3 consists of 18 residues.

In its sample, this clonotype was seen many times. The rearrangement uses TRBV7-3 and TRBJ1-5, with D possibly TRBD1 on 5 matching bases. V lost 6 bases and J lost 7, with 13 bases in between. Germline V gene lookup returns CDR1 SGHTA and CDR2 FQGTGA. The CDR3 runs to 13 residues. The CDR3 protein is CASSEQAGQPQHF. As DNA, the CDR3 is TGTGCCAGCAGTGAACAGGCGGGGCAGCCCCAGCATTTT.

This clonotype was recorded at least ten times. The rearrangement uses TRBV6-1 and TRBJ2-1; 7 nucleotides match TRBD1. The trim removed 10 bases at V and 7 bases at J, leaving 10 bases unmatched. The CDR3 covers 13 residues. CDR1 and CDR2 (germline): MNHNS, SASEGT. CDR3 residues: CATLGGVRNEQFF. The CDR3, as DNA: TGTGCCACTTTAGGGGGCGTTCGGAATGAGCAGTTCTTC.

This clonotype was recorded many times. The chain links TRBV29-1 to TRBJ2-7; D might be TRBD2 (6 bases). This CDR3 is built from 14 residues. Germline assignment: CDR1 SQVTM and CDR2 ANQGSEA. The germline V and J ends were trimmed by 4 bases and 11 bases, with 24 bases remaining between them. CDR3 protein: CSVAGSGGRPKKYF. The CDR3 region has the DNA TGCAGCGTTGCCGGGAGTGGAGGGAGGCCCAAGAAGTACTTC.

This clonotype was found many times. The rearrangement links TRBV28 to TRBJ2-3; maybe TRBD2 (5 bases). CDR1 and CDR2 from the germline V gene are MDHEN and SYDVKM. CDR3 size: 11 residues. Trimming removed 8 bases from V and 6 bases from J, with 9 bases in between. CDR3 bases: TGTGCCAGCGGCAGAGGGGATACGCAGTATTTT. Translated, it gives CASGRGDTQYF.

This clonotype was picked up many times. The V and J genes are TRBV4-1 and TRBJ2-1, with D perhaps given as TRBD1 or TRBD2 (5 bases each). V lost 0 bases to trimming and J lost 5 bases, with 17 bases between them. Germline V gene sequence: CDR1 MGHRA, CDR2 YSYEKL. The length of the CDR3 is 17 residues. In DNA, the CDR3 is TGCGCCAGCAGCCAAGAGAGGGGCAGAGAGTTGGACAATGAGCAGTTCTTC. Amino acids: CASSQERGRELDNEQFF.

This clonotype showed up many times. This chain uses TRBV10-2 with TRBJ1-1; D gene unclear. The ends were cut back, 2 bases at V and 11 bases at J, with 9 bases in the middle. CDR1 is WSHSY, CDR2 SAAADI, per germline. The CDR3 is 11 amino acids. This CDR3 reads CASSEVAKAFF. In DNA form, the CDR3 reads TGCGCCAGCAGTGAGGTTGCGAAGGCTTTCTTT.

The CDR3, as DNA: TGTGCCGTAATCGATGGGCTTCCCAGGGGGAATGAGCAGTTCTTC. This gives the protein CAVIDGLPRGNEQFF. J is TRBJ2-1 and V is TRBV12-3 or TRBV12-4; 7 bases map to TRBD1. V was pared by 11 bases and J by 7 bases, with 17 bases of the junction left unmatched. The CDR3 has 15 amino acids.

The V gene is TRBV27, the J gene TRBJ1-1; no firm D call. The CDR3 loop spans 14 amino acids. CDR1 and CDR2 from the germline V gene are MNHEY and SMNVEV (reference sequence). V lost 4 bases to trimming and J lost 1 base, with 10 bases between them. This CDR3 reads CASSWSAGNTEAFF. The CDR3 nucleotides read TGTGCCAGCAGTTGGTCGGCCGGGAACACTGAAGCTTTCTTT.

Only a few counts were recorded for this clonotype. The CDR3 protein is CASSTRPATNEKLFF. DNA for the CDR3: TGTGCCAGCAGCACCAGGCCAGCAACTAATGAAAAACTGTTTTTT. The chain combines TRBV7-9 with TRBJ1-4, with D unresolved. Germline CDR1 is SEHNR and CDR2 is FQNEAQ (reference sequence). V was shortened by 5 bases and J by 0 bases, with 10 bases between the two germline ends. The CDR3 sequence is 15 residues long. The whole variable domain, filled in from reference TRBV7-9 and TRBJ1-4, reads DTGVSQNPRHKITKRGQNVTFRCDPISEHNRLYWYRQTLGQGPEFLTYFQNEAQLEKSRLLSDRFSAERPKGSFSTLEIQRTEQGDSAMYLCASSTRPATNEKLFFGSGTQLSVL.

The DNA of the CDR3 is TGTGCCAGCCGGACTCTGCAGGGCAATCAGCCCCAGCATTTT. Its protein is CASRTLQGNQPQHF. V usage is TRBV27 and J usage is TRBJ1-5; D is uncertain. CDR3 length equals 14 residues. Deletions cut 8 bases from V and 2 bases from J, with 13 bases between. Looked up from germline, CDR1 is MNHEY and CDR2 is SMNVEV (reference sequence).

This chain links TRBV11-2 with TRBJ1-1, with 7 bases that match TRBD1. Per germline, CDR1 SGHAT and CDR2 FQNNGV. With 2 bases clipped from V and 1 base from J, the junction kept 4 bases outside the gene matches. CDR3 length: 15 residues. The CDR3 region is CASSLSTGRNTEAFF. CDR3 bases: TGTGCCAGCAGCTTATCGACAGGGCGGAACACTGAAGCTTTCTTT.

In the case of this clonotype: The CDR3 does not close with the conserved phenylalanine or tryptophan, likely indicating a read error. The CDR3: CASSLPDSFYEQYL. Here the CDR3 DNA reads TGCGCCAGCAGCTTGCCGGACAGTTTCTACGAGCAGTACCTC. The chain is built from TRBV5-1 and TRBJ2-7; a weak D match, TRBD1 (6 bases). CDR1 is SGHRS and CDR2 is YFSETQ in the germline V gene. The CDR3 sequence is 14 residues long. The V end was cut by 1 base, the J end by 3 bases, with 11 bases between.

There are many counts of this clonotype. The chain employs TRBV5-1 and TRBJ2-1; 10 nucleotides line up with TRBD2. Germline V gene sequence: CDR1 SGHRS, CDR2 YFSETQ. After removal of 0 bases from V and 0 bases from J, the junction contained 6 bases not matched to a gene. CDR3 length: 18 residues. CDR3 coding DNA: TGCGCCAGCAGCTTGGCCGGGACTAGCGAGAGCTCCTACAATGAGCAGTTCTTC. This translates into CASSLAGTSESSYNEQFF.

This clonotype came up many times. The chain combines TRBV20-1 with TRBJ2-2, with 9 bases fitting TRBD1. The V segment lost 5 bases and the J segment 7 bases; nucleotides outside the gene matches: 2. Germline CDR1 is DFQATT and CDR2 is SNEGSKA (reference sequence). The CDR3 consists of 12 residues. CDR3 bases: TGCAGTGCTGGGGACAGGGTCGGGGAGCTGTTTTTT. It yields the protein CSAGDRVGELFF.

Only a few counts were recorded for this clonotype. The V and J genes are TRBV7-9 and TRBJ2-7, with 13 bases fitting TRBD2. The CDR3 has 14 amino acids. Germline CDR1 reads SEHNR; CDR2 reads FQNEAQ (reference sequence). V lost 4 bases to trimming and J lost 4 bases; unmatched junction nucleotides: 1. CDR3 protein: CASSSGLAGYEQYF. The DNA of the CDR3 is TGTGCCAGCAGCTCGGGACTAGCGGGATACGAGCAGTACTTC. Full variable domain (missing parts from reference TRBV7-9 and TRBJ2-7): DTGVSQNPRHKITKRGQNVTFRCDPISEHNRLYWYRQTLGQGPEFLTYFQNEAQLEKSRLLSDRFSAERPKGSFSTLEIQRTEQGDSAMYLCASSSGLAGYEQYFGPGTRLTVT.

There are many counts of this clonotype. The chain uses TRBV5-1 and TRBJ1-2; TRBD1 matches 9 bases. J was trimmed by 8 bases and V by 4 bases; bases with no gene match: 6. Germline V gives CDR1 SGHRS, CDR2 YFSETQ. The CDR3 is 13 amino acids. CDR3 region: CASSPGQGRGYTF. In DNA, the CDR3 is TGCGCCAGCAGCCCGGGACAGGGCCGCGGCTACACCTTC.

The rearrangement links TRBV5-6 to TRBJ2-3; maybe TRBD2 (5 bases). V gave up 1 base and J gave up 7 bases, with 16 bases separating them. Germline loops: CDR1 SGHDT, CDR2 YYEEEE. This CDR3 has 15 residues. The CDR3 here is CASSLPVLPGNTQYF. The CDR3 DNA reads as TGTGCCAGCAGCTTGCCCGTGCTACCGGGGAATACGCAGTATTTT.

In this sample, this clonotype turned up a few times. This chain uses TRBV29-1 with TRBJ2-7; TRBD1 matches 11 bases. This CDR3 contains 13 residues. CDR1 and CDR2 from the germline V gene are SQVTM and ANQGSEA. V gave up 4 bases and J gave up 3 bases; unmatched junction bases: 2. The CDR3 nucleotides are TGCAGCGTTGGCGGGACAGGGGGCTACGAGCAGTACTTC. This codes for CSVGGTGGYEQYF.

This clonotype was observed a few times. Here the CDR3 DNA reads TGTGCCAGCAGCTACAGGGGGGCTCTATCAGATACGCAGTATTTT. Its translation: CASSYRGALSDTQYF. The chain combines TRBV12-3 or TRBV12-4 with TRBJ2-3; TRBD1 matches 8 bases. Losses at the gene ends were 6 bases for V and 4 bases for J; bases not matched to a gene: 9. The CDR3 extends over 15 amino acids.